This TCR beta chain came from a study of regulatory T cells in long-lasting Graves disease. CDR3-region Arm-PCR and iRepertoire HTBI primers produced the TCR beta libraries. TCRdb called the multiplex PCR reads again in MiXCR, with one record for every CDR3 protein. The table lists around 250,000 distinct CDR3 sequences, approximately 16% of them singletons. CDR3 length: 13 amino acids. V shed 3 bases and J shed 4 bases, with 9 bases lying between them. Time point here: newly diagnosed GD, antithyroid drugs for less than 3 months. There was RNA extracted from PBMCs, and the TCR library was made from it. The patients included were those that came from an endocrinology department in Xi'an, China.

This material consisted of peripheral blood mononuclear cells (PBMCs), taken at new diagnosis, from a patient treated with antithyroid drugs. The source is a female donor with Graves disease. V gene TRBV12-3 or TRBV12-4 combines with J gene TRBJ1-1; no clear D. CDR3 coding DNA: TGTGCCAGCAGTTTCGTCAGGCTCACTGAAGCTTTCTTT. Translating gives CASSFVRLTEAFF.